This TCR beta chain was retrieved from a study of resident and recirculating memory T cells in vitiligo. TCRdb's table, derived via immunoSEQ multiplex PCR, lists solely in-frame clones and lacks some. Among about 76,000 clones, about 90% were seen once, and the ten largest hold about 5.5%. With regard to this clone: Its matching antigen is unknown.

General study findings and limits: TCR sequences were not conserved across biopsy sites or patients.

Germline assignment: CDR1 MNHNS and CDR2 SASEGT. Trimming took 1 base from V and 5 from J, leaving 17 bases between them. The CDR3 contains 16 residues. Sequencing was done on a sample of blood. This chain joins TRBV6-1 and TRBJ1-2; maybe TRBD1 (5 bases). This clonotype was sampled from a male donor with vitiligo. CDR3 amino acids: CASSEEWTSNLYGYTF. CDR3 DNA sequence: TGTGCCAGCAGTGAAGAGTGGACATCCAATCTTTATGGCTACACCTTC.